This TCR beta chain originates from a study of T cell changes during pregnancy in multiple sclerosis. The method was immunoSEQ multiplex PCR; TCRdb's version includes in-frame clones alone and lacks a portion of them. The sample shows around 68,000 clones, around 91% of them seen only once. The CDR3 is 14 residues long. The germline CDR1 and CDR2 sequences are SGHRS and YFSETQ. V shed 0 bases and J shed 9 bases, with 13 bases lying between them. The clonotype originates from a female donor in good health, enrolled as a control in a pregnancy study. The rearrangement joins TRBV5-1 to TRBJ2-1; D perhaps matches TRBD2 (6 bases). The material sequenced was peripheral blood, taken in the third trimester of pregnancy. CDR3 region: CASSLELAVSEQFF. The CDR3 DNA reads as TGCGCCAGCAGCTTGGAACTAGCAGTTTCTGAGCAGTTCTTC.